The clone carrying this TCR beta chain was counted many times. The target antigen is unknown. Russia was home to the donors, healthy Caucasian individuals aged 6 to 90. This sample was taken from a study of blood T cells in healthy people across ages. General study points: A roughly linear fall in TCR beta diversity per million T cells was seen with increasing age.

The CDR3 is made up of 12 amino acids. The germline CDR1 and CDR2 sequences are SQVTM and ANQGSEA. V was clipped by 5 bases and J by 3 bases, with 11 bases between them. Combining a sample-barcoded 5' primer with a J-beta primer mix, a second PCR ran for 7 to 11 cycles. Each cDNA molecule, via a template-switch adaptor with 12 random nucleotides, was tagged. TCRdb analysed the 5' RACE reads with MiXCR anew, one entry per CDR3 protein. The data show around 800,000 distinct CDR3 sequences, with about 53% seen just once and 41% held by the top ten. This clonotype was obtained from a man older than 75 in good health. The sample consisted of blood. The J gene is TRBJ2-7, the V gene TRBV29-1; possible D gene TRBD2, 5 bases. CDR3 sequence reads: CSVYLGVYEQYF. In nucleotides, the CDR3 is TGCAGCGTTTACCTCGGGGTCTACGAGCAGTACTTC.